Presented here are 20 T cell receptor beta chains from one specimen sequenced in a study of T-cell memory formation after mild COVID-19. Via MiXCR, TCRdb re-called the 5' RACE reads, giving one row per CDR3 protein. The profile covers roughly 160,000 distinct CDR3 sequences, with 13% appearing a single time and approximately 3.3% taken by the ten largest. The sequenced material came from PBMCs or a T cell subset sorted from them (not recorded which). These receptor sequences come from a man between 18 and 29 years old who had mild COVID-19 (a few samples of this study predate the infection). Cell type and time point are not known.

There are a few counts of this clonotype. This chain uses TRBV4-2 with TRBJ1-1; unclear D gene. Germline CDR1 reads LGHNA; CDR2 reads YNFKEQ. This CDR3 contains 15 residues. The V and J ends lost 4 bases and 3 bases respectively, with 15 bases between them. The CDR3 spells CASSPLGGPYTEAFF. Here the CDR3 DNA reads TGTGCCAGCAGCCCCTTGGGCGGACCGTACACTGAAGCTTTCTTT.

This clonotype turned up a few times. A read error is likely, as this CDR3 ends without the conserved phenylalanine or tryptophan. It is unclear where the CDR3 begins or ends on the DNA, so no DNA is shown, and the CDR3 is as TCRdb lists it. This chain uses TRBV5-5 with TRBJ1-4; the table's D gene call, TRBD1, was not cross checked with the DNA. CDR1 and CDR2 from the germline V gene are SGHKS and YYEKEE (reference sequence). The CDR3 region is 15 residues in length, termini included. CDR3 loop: CASSGGEGLSGCFSK.

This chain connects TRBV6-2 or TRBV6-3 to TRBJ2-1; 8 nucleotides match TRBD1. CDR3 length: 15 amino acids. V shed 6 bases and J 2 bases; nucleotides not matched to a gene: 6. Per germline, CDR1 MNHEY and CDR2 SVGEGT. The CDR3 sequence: CASSRDRGAYNEQFF. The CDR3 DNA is TGTGCCAGCAGCCGCGACAGGGGCGCCTACAATGAGCAGTTCTTC.

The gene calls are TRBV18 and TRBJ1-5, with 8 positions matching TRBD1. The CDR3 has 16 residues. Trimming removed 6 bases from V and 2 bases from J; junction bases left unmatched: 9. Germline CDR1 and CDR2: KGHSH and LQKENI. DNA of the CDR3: TGTGCCAGCTCGCCTTCTCCGGGACAGGGCAATCAGCCCCAGCATTTT. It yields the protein CASSPSPGQGNQPQHF.

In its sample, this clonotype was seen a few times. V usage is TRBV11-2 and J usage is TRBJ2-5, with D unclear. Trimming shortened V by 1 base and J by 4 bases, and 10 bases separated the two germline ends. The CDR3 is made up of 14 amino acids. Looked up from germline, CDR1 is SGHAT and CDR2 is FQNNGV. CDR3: CASSLVSRRETQYF. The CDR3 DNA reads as TGTGCCAGCAGCTTAGTCTCCAGAAGAGAGACCCAGTACTTC.

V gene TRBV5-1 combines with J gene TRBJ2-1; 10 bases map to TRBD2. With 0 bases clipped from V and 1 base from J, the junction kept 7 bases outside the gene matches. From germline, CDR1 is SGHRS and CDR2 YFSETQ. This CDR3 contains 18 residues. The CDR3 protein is CASSLELAGLPSYNEQFF. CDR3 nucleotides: TGCGCCAGCAGCTTGGAACTAGCGGGGCTGCCGTCCTACAATGAGCAGTTCTTC.

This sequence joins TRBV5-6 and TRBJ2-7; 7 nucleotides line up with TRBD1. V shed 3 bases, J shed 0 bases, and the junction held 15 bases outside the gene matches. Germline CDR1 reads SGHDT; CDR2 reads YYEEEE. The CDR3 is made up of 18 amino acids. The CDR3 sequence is CASSSQFDRARRSYEQYV. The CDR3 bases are TGTGCCAGCAGCTCCCAATTCGACAGGGCGCGTCGCTCCTACGAGCAGTACGTC.

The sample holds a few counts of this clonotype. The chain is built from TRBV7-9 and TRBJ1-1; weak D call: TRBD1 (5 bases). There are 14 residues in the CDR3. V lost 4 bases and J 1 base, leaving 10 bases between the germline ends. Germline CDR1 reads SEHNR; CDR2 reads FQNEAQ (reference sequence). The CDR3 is CASSSRGPNTEAFF. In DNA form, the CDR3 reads TGTGCCAGCAGCTCACGGGGCCCGAACACTGAAGCTTTCTTT.

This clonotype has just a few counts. CDR3 DNA: TGTGCCATCAGTGAGTCTAGCGGCCGGGCCAGGGAGACCCAGTACTTC. Its translation: CAISESSGRARETQYF. The V call is TRBV10-3, the J call TRBJ2-5, with D perhaps matching TRBD2 (6 bases). The germline V gene has CDR1 ENHRY and CDR2 SYGVKD. The V gene lost 0 bases and the J gene lost 5 bases, with 16 bases spanning the gap. CDR3 length equals 16 residues.

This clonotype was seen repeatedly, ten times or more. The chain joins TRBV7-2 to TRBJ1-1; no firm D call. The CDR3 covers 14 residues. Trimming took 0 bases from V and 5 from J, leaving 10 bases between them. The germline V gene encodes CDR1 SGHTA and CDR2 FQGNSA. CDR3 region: CASSLAAGRTEAFF. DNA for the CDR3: TGTGCCAGCAGCTTAGCGGCGGGTAGGACTGAAGCTTTCTTT.

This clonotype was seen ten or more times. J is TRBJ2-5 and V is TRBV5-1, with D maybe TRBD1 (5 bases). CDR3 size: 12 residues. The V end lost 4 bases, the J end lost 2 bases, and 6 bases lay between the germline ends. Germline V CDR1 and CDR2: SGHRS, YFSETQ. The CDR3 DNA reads TGCGCCAGCAGCCGACAGCAAGAGACCCAGTACTTC. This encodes CASSRQQETQYF.

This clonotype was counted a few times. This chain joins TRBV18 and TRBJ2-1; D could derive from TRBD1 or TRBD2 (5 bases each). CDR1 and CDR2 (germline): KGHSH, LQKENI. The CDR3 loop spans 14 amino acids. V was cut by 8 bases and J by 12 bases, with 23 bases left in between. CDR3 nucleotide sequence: TGTGCCAGCACCCCGCCGGGGCAGCCGGGGCCGCAGTTCTTC. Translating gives CASTPPGQPGPQFF.

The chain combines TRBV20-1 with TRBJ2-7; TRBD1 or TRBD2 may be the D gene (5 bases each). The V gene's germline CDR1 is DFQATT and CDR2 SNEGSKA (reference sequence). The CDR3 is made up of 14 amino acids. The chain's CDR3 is CSVVKGTSIPEQYF. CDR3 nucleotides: TGCAGCGTTGTCAAGGGGACCTCGATACCCGAGCAGTACTTC.

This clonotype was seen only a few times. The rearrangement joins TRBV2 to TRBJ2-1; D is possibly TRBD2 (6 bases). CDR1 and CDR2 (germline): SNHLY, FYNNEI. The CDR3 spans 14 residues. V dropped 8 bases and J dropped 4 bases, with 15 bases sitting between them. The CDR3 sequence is CASSRGGAYNEQFF. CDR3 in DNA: TGTGCCAGCTCCCGGGGCGGGGCTTACAATGAGCAGTTCTTC.

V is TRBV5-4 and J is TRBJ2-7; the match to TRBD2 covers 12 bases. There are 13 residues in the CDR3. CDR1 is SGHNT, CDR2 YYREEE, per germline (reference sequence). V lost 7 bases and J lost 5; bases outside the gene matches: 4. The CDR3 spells CASSSGGADEQYV. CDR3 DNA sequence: TGTGCCAGCTCTAGCGGGGGGGCTGACGAGCAGTACGTC.

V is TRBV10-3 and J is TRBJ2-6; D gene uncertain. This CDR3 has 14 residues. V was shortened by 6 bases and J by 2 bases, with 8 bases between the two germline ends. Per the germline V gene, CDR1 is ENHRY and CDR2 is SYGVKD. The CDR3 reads CAIRDRAGANVLTF. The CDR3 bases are TGTGCCATCAGGGACCGGGCTGGGGCCAACGTCCTGACTTTC.

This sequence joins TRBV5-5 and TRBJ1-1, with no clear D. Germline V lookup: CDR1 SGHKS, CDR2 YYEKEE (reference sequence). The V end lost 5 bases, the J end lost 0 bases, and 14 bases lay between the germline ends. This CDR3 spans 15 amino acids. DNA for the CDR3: TGTGCCAGCAGAACGTTGGGGAGCATGAACACTGAAGCTTTCTTT. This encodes CASRTLGSMNTEAFF.

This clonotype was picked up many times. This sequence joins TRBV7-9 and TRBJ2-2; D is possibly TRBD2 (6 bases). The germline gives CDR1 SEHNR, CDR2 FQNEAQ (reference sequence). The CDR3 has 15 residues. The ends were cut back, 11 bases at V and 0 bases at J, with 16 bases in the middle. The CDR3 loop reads CAVDRGFANTGELFF. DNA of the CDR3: TGTGCCGTCGATCGGGGGTTCGCGAACACCGGGGAGCTGTTTTTT.

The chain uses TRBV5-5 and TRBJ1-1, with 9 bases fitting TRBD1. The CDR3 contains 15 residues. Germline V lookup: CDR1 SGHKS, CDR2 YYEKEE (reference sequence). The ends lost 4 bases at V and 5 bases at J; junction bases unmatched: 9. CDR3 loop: CASSPRSGQGTEAFF. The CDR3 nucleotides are TGTGCCAGCAGCCCGAGGTCGGGACAGGGAACTGAAGCTTTCTTT.

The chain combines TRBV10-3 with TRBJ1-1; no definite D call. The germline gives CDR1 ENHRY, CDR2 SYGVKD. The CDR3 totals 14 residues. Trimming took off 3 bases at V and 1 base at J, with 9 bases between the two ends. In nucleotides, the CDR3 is TGTGCCATCAGTGAATTAGCCACGAACACTGAAGCTTTCTTT. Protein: CAISELATNTEAFF.